The clone carrying this T cell receptor (beta chain) was found many times. Its antigen is not known. With iRepertoire HTBI primers and Arm-PCR of CDR3 regions, TCR beta libraries were built. As originally analysed: The samples yielded 55 to 75 TRBV and approximately 15 TRBJ segments. TCRdb re-called the multiplex PCR reads through MiXCR, storing one row per CDR3 protein. It is TCRdb's table, rather than the study itself, that gives the V and J calls and clone size. The sample includes 530,000 or so distinct CDR3 sequences, 13% of them seen just once. This specimen belongs to a study of regulatory T cells in long-lasting Graves disease. Study results and limitations: Limited samples may have lowered accuracy. Whereas new patients shared about a thousand public clonotypes, persistent patients shared more, at 2,500 to 3,500.

The CDR3 is 13 residues long. Germline assignment: CDR1 KGHSH and CDR2 LQKENI. V was shortened by 3 bases and J by 5 bases, with 10 bases between the two germline ends. Time point specified: newly diagnosed GD, antithyroid drugs for less than 3 months. There was RNA extracted from PBMCs, and the TCR library was made from it. Staff drew roughly 10 milliliters of peripheral blood into EDTA tubes. These same records also appear under a second study, on T cells in Graves' hyperthyroidism and ophthalmopathy.

The rearrangement uses TRBV18 and TRBJ2-5; D uncertain. The material was peripheral blood mononuclear cells (PBMCs), obtained at new diagnosis, from a patient treated with antithyroid drugs. The clonotype was recovered from a man under 40 with Graves disease. DNA of the CDR3: TGTGCCAGCTCACCGTCGACGGGCGAGACCCAGTACTTC. As protein: CASSPSTGETQYF.